This T cell receptor (beta chain) was identified in a study of blood T cell repertoires in COVID-19. The CDR3 extends over 15 amino acids. J was trimmed by 0 bases and V by 6 bases; bases with no gene match: 7. Germline loops: CDR1 LNHDA, CDR2 SQIVND (reference sequence). Method: immunoSEQ multiplex PCR; TCRdb's copy keeps in-frame clones and lacks some. The table shows 200,000 to 250,000 clones, with roughly four fifths occurring only once. Patients of the Seattle cohort, enrolled during active infection, were followed longitudinally. The sequence derives from an elderly woman with COVID-19, enrolled during active disease. Sequenced input: peripheral blood. The rearrangement uses TRBV19 and TRBJ2-7, with 8 bases fitting TRBD1. In nucleotides, the CDR3 is TGTGCCAGTAGAAGAACCGGGACAGGCTCCTACGAGCAGTACTTC. Its protein product is CASRRTGTGSYEQYF.